The 10 T cell receptor beta chains below were found in one sample sequenced in a study of T cells in Graves' hyperthyroidism and ophthalmopathy. The CDR3 regions of TCR beta were amplified from RNA transcripts. HTBI primers were used for first-round RT-PCR of the TCR CDR3. TCRdb called the multiplex PCR reads again in MiXCR, with one record for every CDR3 protein. The data show 300,000 to 400,000 distinct CDR3 sequences, under 25% seen once. The sequenced material came from blood. These receptors were taken from a woman between 50 and 59 years old with Graves' hyperthyroidism.

This clonotype was counted at least ten times. The chain has TRBV20-1 and TRBJ1-4; weak D call: TRBD1 (5 bases). V gave up 3 bases and J gave up 0 bases, with 5 bases separating them. The germline V gene encodes CDR1 DFQATT and CDR2 SNEGSKA (reference sequence). The CDR3 loop spans 13 amino acids. The CDR3 protein is CSARTATNEKLFF. The CDR3 nucleotides read TGCAGTGCTAGGACAGCAACTAATGAAAAACTGTTTTTT.

This clonotype has a count of ten or more. This chain joins TRBV12-3 or TRBV12-4 and TRBJ2-5, with D maybe TRBD2 (5 bases). This CDR3 contains 13 residues. Trimming stripped 4 bases from V and 1 base from J, with 7 bases between. The CDR3 coding sequence is TGTGCCAGCAGTTATCGGGGCCAAGAGACCCAGTACTTC. Translation: CASSYRGQETQYF.

This sequence joins TRBV19 and TRBJ2-1, with 7 positions matching TRBD2. Trimming took 7 bases from V and 4 from J; bases not matched to a gene: 10. CDR3 length: 15 amino acids. CDR1 and CDR2 (germline): LNHDA, SQIVND (reference sequence). CDR3 sequence: CASKLGGSAYNEQFF. The CDR3 DNA follows: TGTGCCAGTAAACTCGGCGGGAGTGCATACAATGAGCAGTTCTTC.

This sequence joins TRBV28 and TRBJ2-7; 7 bases fit TRBD1. Germline V CDR1 and CDR2: MDHEN, SYDVKM. The CDR3 length is 14 residues. J was trimmed by 3 bases and V by 1 base; bases with no gene match: 3. Here the CDR3 DNA reads TGTGCCAGCAGTTTATCGGGACAGAGCTACGAGCAGTACTTC. Translating gives CASSLSGQSYEQYF.

This clonotype was counted many times. The genes are TRBV5-1 and TRBJ1-5; D unresolved. The CDR3 covers 13 residues. Germline V gives CDR1 SGHRS, CDR2 YFSETQ. The germline V and J ends were trimmed by 0 bases and 7 bases, with 8 bases remaining between them. The CDR3 nucleotides are TGCGCCAGCAGCTTGGGTGGGAGGCAGCCCCAGCATTTT. Its translation is CASSLGGRQPQHF.

This clonotype was picked up many times. This chain joins TRBV3-1 and TRBJ1-2; D might be TRBD1 (6 bases). The CDR3 contains 13 residues. Trimming cost V 7 bases and J 7 bases, with 16 bases left between them. Germline V gives CDR1 LGHDT, CDR2 YNNKEL (reference sequence). DNA of the CDR3: TGTGCCAGCACCTCGGGGGGGGCGAGTGGCTACACCTTC. Its protein is CASTSGGASGYTF.

This clonotype has ten or more counts. The chain has TRBV7-8 and TRBJ2-5; 7 nucleotides line up with TRBD1. This CDR3 is built from 15 residues. Looked up from germline, CDR1 is SGHVS and CDR2 is FQNEAQ. V was pared by 5 bases and J by 4 bases, with 10 bases of the junction left unmatched. The CDR3 DNA reads as TGTGCCAGCAGCCGACAGACAGGGCTGCGAGAGACCCAGTACTTC. This codes for CASSRQTGLRETQYF.

The chain carries TRBV5-6 and TRBJ1-6; D is unresolved. This CDR3 contains 12 residues. Germline V gene sequence: CDR1 SGHDT, CDR2 YYEEEE. Trimming removed 5 bases from V and 9 bases from J, with 9 bases in between. CDR3 region: CASSKLGSPLHF. The CDR3 DNA reads TGTGCCAGCAGTAAGCTAGGTTCACCCCTCCACTTT.

This clonotype was detected only a few times. J is TRBJ2-6 and V is TRBV15; D unclear. V was clipped by 0 bases and J by 4 bases, with 19 bases between them. The CDR3 runs 19 residues. CDR1 and CDR2 (germline): LNHNV, YYDKDF (reference sequence). CDR3 in DNA: TGTGCCACCAGCAGAGAGACCCCAGAAAGGCTCTCAGGGGCCAACGTCCTGACTTTC. The encoded protein is CATSRETPERLSGANVLTF.

This clonotype was observed many times. V gene TRBV14 combines with J gene TRBJ2-3; the D gene is possibly TRBD1 (5 bases). Between the trimmed V and J ends, which lost 3 bases and 3 bases, there was a span of 13 bases. The CDR3 sequence is 15 residues long. CDR1 is SGHDN, CDR2 FVKESK, per germline. The CDR3 is CASSHKLTVTDTQYF. CDR3 nucleotide sequence: TGTGCCAGCAGCCACAAACTGACAGTAACAGATACGCAGTATTTT.